The 17 T cell receptor beta chains given below trace back to one sample, sequenced in a study of cytomegalovirus exposure and HLA in healthy donors. The study ran its PCR with 60 Vbeta and 13 Jbeta primers. Method: immunoSEQ multiplex PCR; TCRdb's copy keeps in-frame clones and lacks some. The repertoire consists of 270,000 or so clones, with about nine tenths occurring once and the leading ten covering around 1.7%. Sequenced: PBMCs. These TCRs come from a girl aged 2 to 9 in good health and CMV-seronegative.

The CDR3 coding sequence is TGCGCCAGCTATTCGGGGGGTAGGGAGACCCAGTACTTC. Translating gives CASYSGGRETQYF. The chain carries TRBV23-1 and TRBJ2-5; 7 bases are a match to TRBD2. TRBV23-1 belongs to the ORF category, with a function that is uncertain. The CDR3 consists of 13 residues. V shed 8 bases and J 5 bases; nucleotides not matched to a gene: 8.

This clone was seen a handful of times. The rearrangement links TRBV19 to TRBJ2-6, with D uncertain. The CDR3 covers 13 residues. V shed 3 bases and J shed 3 bases, with 3 bases lying between them. Germline V gene sequence: CDR1 LNHDA, CDR2 SQIVND (reference sequence). In DNA form, the CDR3 reads TGTGCCAGTAGTATTAATGGGGCCAACGTCCTGACTTTC. Its protein product is CASSINGANVLTF. Full variable domain (missing parts from reference TRBV19 and TRBJ2-6): DGGITQSPKYLFRKEGQNVTLSCEQNLNHDAMYWYRQDPGQGLRLIYYSQIVNDFQKGDIAEGYSVSREKKESFPLTVTSAQKNPTAFYLCASSINGANVLTFGAGSRLTVL.

Of note for this clone: The same CDR3 can be traced to other DNA sequences in this sample. The chain has TRBV29-1 and TRBJ2-3; D may be TRBD1 (6 bases). Germline CDR1 and CDR2: SQVTM and ANQGSEA. Trimming took 4 bases from V and 2 from J, leaving 10 bases between them. The CDR3 runs 13 residues. The CDR3 protein is CSVVAGVTDTQYF. The CDR3 DNA is TGCAGCGTTGTTGCAGGGGTCACAGATACGCAGTATTTT.

This chain joins TRBV19 and TRBJ1-2, with D perhaps matching TRBD1 (6 bases). Germline assignment: CDR1 LNHDA and CDR2 SQIVND (reference sequence). CDR3 size: 17 residues. Trimming took 0 bases from V and 6 from J, leaving 20 bases between them. CDR3 in DNA: TGTGCCAGTAGTATAGATCCCCGGACAGCTATGAGGAATGGCTACACCTTC. Translated: CASSIDPRTAMRNGYTF.

This sequence joins TRBV29-1 and TRBJ2-3; a weak D match, TRBD2 (5 bases). The V gene's germline CDR1 is SQVTM and CDR2 ANQGSEA. This CDR3 has 14 residues. V lost 8 bases to trimming and J lost 0 bases, with 15 bases between them. The CDR3 protein is CSTEGPASTDTQYF. CDR3 DNA sequence: TGCAGCACCGAGGGTCCAGCTAGCACAGATACGCAGTATTTT.

The chain carries TRBV27 and TRBJ1-2; 7 bases are shared with TRBD1. V lost 3 bases to trimming and J lost 7 bases; unmatched junction nucleotides: 5. Germline CDR1 MNHEY, CDR2 SMNVEV (reference sequence). The CDR3 contains 13 residues. CDR3 sequence reads: CASSFQGDFGYTF. In DNA form, the CDR3 reads TGTGCCAGCAGTTTTCAGGGGGATTTTGGCTACACCTTC.

The chain links TRBV19 to TRBJ1-6, with TRBD1 matching over 9 bases. The ends lost 6 bases at V and 9 bases at J; junction bases unmatched: 9. The CDR3 length is 15 residues. CDR1 LNHDA and CDR2 SQIVND come from the germline V gene (reference sequence). The chain's CDR3 is CASSDSGTGFSPLHF. The CDR3 nucleotides read TGTGCCAGTAGCGACTCCGGGACAGGGTTTTCACCCCTCCACTTT.

Concerning this clone: This specimen includes other DNA sequences encoding the same CDR3. This rearrangement joins TRBV20-1 to TRBJ2-5; 7 bases match TRBD2. This CDR3 has 11 residues. CDR1 DFQATT and CDR2 SNEGSKA come from the germline V gene (reference sequence). J was trimmed by 5 bases and V by 5 bases; bases with no gene match: 2. CDR3 DNA: TGCAGTGCTGGGGGGGTTGAGACCCAGTACTTC. This encodes CSAGGVETQYF.

The rearrangement uses TRBV18 and TRBJ2-2; D is uncertain. V lost 5 bases and J 5 bases, leaving 15 bases between the germline ends. Germline loops: CDR1 KGHSH, CDR2 LQKENI. This CDR3 comprises 15 residues. CDR3 amino acids: CASSEAGGVTGELFF. DNA for the CDR3: TGTGCCAGCTCAGAGGCTGGCGGAGTTACCGGGGAGCTGTTTTTT.

This clone was counted once. This chain's CDR3 is CASSIGGAGGSAGELFF. The CDR3 nucleotides are TGTGCCAGTAGTATCGGCGGAGCGGGAGGCTCGGCCGGGGAGCTGTTTTTT. V is TRBV19 and J is TRBJ2-2, with 9 nucleotides matching TRBD2. Germline lookup yields CDR1 LNHDA and CDR2 SQIVND (reference sequence). J was trimmed by 6 bases and V by 3 bases; bases with no gene match: 11. The CDR3 is 17 residues long. The whole variable domain, remainder taken from reference TRBV19 and TRBJ2-2, is DGGITQSPKYLFRKEGQNVTLSCEQNLNHDAMYWYRQDPGQGLRLIYYSQIVNDFQKGDIAEGYSVSREKKESFPLTVTSAQKNPTAFYLCASSIGGAGGSAGELFFGEGSRLTVL.

This clone was picked up one time. This chain joins TRBV28 and TRBJ2-2; weak D call: TRBD1 (6 bases). Germline CDR1 is MDHEN and CDR2 is SYDVKM. The CDR3 has 17 residues. Trimming cost V 6 bases and J 4 bases, with 21 bases left between them. CDR3 DNA: TGTGCCAGCAGCCCGCCGGGACAACTCAGGTTCACCGGGGAGCTGTTTTTT. Amino acids: CASSPPGQLRFTGELFF.

This clone has just one count. The genes are TRBV28 and TRBJ2-1; 8 bases are a match to TRBD2. Germline V CDR1 and CDR2: MDHEN, SYDVKM. There are 17 residues in the CDR3. The trim removed 4 bases at V and 4 bases at J, leaving 12 bases unmatched. The CDR3 DNA is TGTGCCAGCAGTTATGCCGGGACTAGTGTAGCTTACAATGAGCAGTTCTTC. It encodes CASSYAGTSVAYNEQFF.

The CDR3 DNA reads as TGTGCCAGCAGCTTGGTGGGTAGCGGAGAGAGCACAGATACGCAGTATTTT. Translation gives CASSLVGSGESTDTQYF. The genes are TRBV5-4 and TRBJ2-3, with TRBD2 as a possible D gene (6 bases). Trimming cost V 0 bases and J 0 bases, with 14 bases left between them. The length of the CDR3 is 17 residues. Looked up from germline, CDR1 is SGHNT and CDR2 is YYREEE (reference sequence).

This chain joins TRBV4-1 and TRBJ2-5; TRBD1 aligns across 10 bases. J was trimmed by 5 bases and V by 4 bases; bases with no gene match: 10. CDR3 length: 16 residues. Per germline, CDR1 MGHRA and CDR2 YSYEKL. The CDR3 DNA reads as TGCGCCAGCAGCCCCCTAAATGCGGGACAGGGGGAGACCCAGTACTTC. Its translation: CASSPLNAGQGETQYF.

This sequence joins TRBV2 and TRBJ1-6; D remains ambiguous. The CDR3 spans 15 residues. The V end lost 4 bases, the J end lost 13 bases, and 20 bases lay between the germline ends. Germline V gives CDR1 SNHLY, CDR2 FYNNEI. The DNA for the CDR3 is TGTGCCAGCAGTGTGGACGCACTGGCGGGCGGTCCCCTCCACTTT. Protein sequence: CASSVDALAGGPLHF.

The gene calls are TRBV29-1 and TRBJ1-5; TRBD1 is a possible D gene (6 bases). Germline lookup yields CDR1 SQVTM and CDR2 ANQGSEA. V was shortened by 5 bases and J by 3 bases, with 17 bases between the two germline ends. The CDR3 sequence is 15 residues long. CDR3 DNA sequence: TGCAGCGTTTCCCCCGCACAGGGCCCCAATCAGCCCCAGCATTTT. Translating gives CSVSPAQGPNQPQHF.

V usage is TRBV7-6 and J usage is TRBJ2-1, with 11 bases matching TRBD2. Germline values: CDR1 SGHVS, CDR2 FNYEAQ. The V gene end was trimmed by 5 bases and the J gene end by 4 bases; junction bases not matched to a gene: 7. The CDR3 is 16 residues long. The CDR3 loop reads CASSGLGTSGYNEQFF. CDR3 DNA: TGTGCCAGCAGCGGCCTTGGGACTAGCGGATACAATGAGCAGTTCTTC.